This T cell receptor (beta chain) derives from a study of T cell changes during pregnancy in multiple sclerosis. This clone is labeled as medium-sized (0.01 to 0.1%). The table came from immunoSEQ multiplex PCR; TCRdb's copy has only in-frame clones and leaves some out. The sample lists roughly 49,000 clones; nearly 95% were seen once. V was cut by 3 bases and J by 7 bases, with 7 bases left in between. Germline V gene data show CDR1 as LNHDA and CDR2 as SQIVND (reference sequence). CDR3 length: 12 residues. This TCR derives from a female donor with multiple sclerosis, enrolled in a pregnancy study. This chain uses TRBV19 with TRBJ2-1, with TRBD1 as a possible D gene (5 bases). The sequences come from CD4+ T cells from peripheral blood mononuclear cells, collected in the second trimester of pregnancy. This CDR3 reads CASSIQGNEQFF. The CDR3 bases are TGTGCCAGTAGTATCCAGGGAAATGAGCAGTTCTTC.